The rows below give T cell receptor beta chains drawn from one sample of a study of vaccination effects on CD4 cells after COVID-19. No antigen has been identified for these receptors. Using immunoSEQ multiplex PCR, the repertoire was profiled, and TCRdb retains in-frame clones only, with some absent. In the table there are some 34,000 clones, around 80% of which are singletons. Source: CD4+ T cells from PBMCs cultured with HCoV-NL63 spike peptides, taken after COVID-19 vaccination. Source of these receptors: a human donor who received a COVID-19 vaccine. Some clones in this sample may be carry-over from other donors' samples. CDR3s include the opening cysteine and the closing phenylalanine or tryptophan. The D gene is left open where the match is weak. Size values are once, few and many counts, or a class for expanded clones, and some rows have none.

NA,TRBJ2-5,NA,TRBV5-1,TGCGCCAGCAGCTTGGTGGTAGGTCCGGGTGAGACCCAGTACTTC,CASSLVVGPGETQYF
TRBD1,TRBJ1-2,NA,TRBV19,TGTGCCAGTAGTACGAGGACAGGGAGCTATGGCTACACCTTC,CASSTRTGSYGYTF
TRBD2,TRBJ2-1,NA,TRBV6-4,TGTGCCAGCAGTGACTCGTCTAGCGGGGGGGCGCATGAGCAGTTCTTC,CASSDSSSGGAHEQFF
TRBD1,TRBJ2-4,NA,TRBV28,TGTGCCAGCAGTCTCCGGGACAGAGACAAAAACATTCAGTACTTC,CASSLRDRDKNIQYF
NA,TRBJ1-2,NA,TRBV6-2/TRBV6-3,TGTGCCAGCAGTTACGCCGGGGCGAACTATGGCTACACCTTC,CASSYAGANYGYTF
NA,TRBJ1-2,NA,TRBV15,TGTGCCACCAGCAGAGATAACTATGGCTACACCTTC,CATSRDNYGYTF
TRBD1,TRBJ1-3,NA,TRBV29-1,TGCAGCGTTGGGACAGGGACTGGAAACACCATATATTTT,CSVGTGTGNTIYF
NA,TRBJ1-2,few,TRBV5-6,TGTGCCAGCAGCTTGTATGGGACAACCGTCTCTGGCTACACCTTC,CASSLYGTTVSGYTF
TRBD1,TRBJ2-2,NA,TRBV10-3,TGTGCCATCAGTCCTGGACAGGGGTTAGCCGGGGAGCTGTTTTTT,CAISPGQGLAGELFF
NA,TRBJ1-2,NA,TRBV19,TGTGCCAGTAGTAGAAAAATCAGTGGTGCATCGGGTGGCTACACCTTC,CASSRKISGASGGYTF